The clone carrying this T cell receptor (beta chain) was seen many times. Its antigen remains unknown. There are 15 residues in the CDR3. Trimming removed 6 bases from V and 1 base from J, with 13 bases in between. Germline V lookup: CDR1 SGHRS, CDR2 YFSETQ. TCR beta CDR3 regions were amplified from RNA. First-round RT-PCR targeting the TCR CDR3 was performed with the HTBI primer set. One entry per CDR3 protein results from TCRdb running MiXCR on the multiplex PCR reads. Found here are a few hundred thousand distinct CDR3 sequences, approximately 14% of them singletons; the top ten hold around 7.8%. Fresh peripheral blood, 8 to 10 ml, was the source of the PBMCs. This specimen belongs to a study of T cells in Graves' hyperthyroidism and ophthalmopathy. Findings and caveats of the study: Peripheral blood also featured most of the thyroid clonotypes expanded above 0.001.

The chain combines TRBV5-1 with TRBJ2-2; possibly TRBD2 for D (6 bases). The sequence was collected from a woman aged 30 to 39 with Graves' hyperthyroidism. The specimen was blood. The chain's CDR3 is CASTLDGRNTGELFF. The CDR3 DNA is TGCGCCAGCACCTTAGACGGGAGGAACACCGGGGAGCTGTTTTTT.